The clone carrying this TCR beta chain was counted a few times. Alongside a J-beta primer mix, a sample-barcoded 5' primer served in a second PCR lasting about 7 to 12 cycles. In TCRdb, the 5' RACE reads were re-called with MiXCR into one record per CDR3 protein. The sample has a few hundred thousand distinct CDR3 sequences, about 29% seen once. These data belong to a study of blood T cells in healthy people across ages. V was cut by 2 bases and J by 0 bases, with 5 bases left in between. The CDR3 sequence is 14 residues long. Germline V gene data show CDR1 as SNHLY and CDR2 as FYNNEI. Separately, the same data were catalogued under a study of T cells of mothers and their children.

This clonotype was obtained from a boy between 2 and 10 years old in good health. The V call is TRBV2, the J call TRBJ1-3; D is undetermined. Specimen: blood. This CDR3 is CASSEWSSGNTIYF. DNA for the CDR3: TGTGCCAGCAGTGAATGGAGCTCTGGAAACACCATATATTTT.